These T cell receptor beta chains were read from a single sample in a study of post-analysis software for immune sequencing data. TCRdb itself ran the PCR reads through MiXCR, one entry per CDR3 protein. This sample has 350,000 to 500,000 distinct CDR3 sequences; roughly 38% occur once, and the top ten carry less than 8%. The sample comprised blood. The source is a girl aged 2-10 years with multiple sclerosis. CDR3s leave out the opening cysteine and the closing phenylalanine or tryptophan.

TRBV2	TRBJ2-5	AGSAQRQETQY
TRBV6-6	TRBJ2-1	ASRPQGRAGNEQF
TRBV3-1	TRBJ2-7	ASSNYQQAYEQY
TRBV5-1	TRBJ1-2	ASSGGATYNYGYT
TRBV12-3/TRBV12-4	TRBJ1-4	ASSFGFKTNEKLF
TRBV10-3	TRBJ2-3	AISAGDTQY
TRBV6-1	TRBJ1-5	ASSDPEGQPQH
TRBV10-3	TRBJ1-2	AISETEDDGYT
TRBV6-5	TRBJ1-2	ASRQNSVGYT
TRBV7-2	TRBJ2-7	ASSLGGDSSYEQY
TRBV15	TRBJ2-7	ATSRGQGLLADEQY
TRBV9	TRBJ2-7	ASSVGPRAIEQY
TRBV6-6	TRBJ2-1	ASRRAGGSYNEQF
TRBV20-1	TRBJ2-3	SAPQRSTDTQY
TRBV28	TRBJ2-7	ASRTTGQGPYEQY
TRBV4-3	TRBJ2-7	ASSQNPTGGSEQY
TRBV28	TRBJ1-6	ASSRWGYNSPLH
TRBV20-1	TRBJ2-1	SARDIGTSGYYNEQF